One sample yielded the 16 T cell receptor beta chains listed below, sequenced in a study of Tregs in tolerant kidney transplant recipients. Assay used: immunoSEQ multiplex PCR; TCRdb lists only in-frame clones, some missing. The sample has some 70,000 clones; 85% to 90% are singletons. Specimen: CD4+ T cells from blood, collected before the transplant. The receptors stem from a human donor who received a combined kidney and bone marrow transplant.

The chain has TRBV5-1 and TRBJ1-3; D unresolved. Deletions cut 3 bases from V and 3 bases from J, with 7 bases between. This CDR3 is built from 13 residues. CDR1 and CDR2 (germline): SGHRS, YFSETQ. The DNA for the CDR3 is TGCGCCAGCAGCTCCCTAGGTGGAAACACCATATATTTT. Amino acids: CASSSLGGNTIYF.

This chain uses TRBV4-3 with TRBJ1-3; D unclear. V lost 1 base and J 2 bases, leaving 9 bases between the germline ends. This CDR3 spans 15 amino acids. Germline assignment: CDR1 LGHNA and CDR2 YSLEER. CDR3 in DNA: TGCGCCAGCAGCCAAGTTCGAGGGACTGGAAACACCATATATTTT. Translation gives CASSQVRGTGNTIYF.

In this sample, this clone turned up once. The chain carries TRBV4-1 and TRBJ1-5; possible D gene TRBD1, 6 bases. There are 15 residues in the CDR3. Germline-derived CDR1 and CDR2 are MGHRA and YSYEKL. Deletions cut 1 base from V and 6 bases from J, with 13 bases between. The CDR3 region is CASSQGPQGAQPQHF. The CDR3 bases are TGCGCCAGCAGCCAAGGCCCACAGGGTGCTCAGCCCCAGCATTTT.

This chain links TRBV28 with TRBJ2-2; 7 positions match TRBD2. CDR3 size: 17 residues. Germline trimming cut 2 bases from V and 1 base from J; bases unmatched to any gene: 7. The germline gives CDR1 MDHEN, CDR2 SYDVKM. CDR3 sequence: CASSLIGQRGNTGELFF. The CDR3 DNA reads as TGTGCCAGCAGTTTAATCGGCCAGCGGGGGAACACCGGGGAGCTGTTTTTT.

This clone was seen once. This chain joins TRBV5-1 and TRBJ1-1; D remains unclear. V lost 0 bases and J lost 0, with 9 bases in between. The V gene's germline CDR1 is SGHRS and CDR2 YFSETQ. This CDR3 contains 15 residues. The CDR3 protein is CASSLGSGLNTEAFF. CDR3 sequence (DNA): TGCGCCAGCAGCTTGGGATCAGGTCTGAACACTGAAGCTTTCTTT.

This chain uses TRBV7-6 with TRBJ1-1, with D possibly TRBD1 on 6 matching bases. This CDR3 is 15 amino acids long. Germline values: CDR1 SGHVS, CDR2 FNYEAQ. The V end was cut by 5 bases, the J end by 0 bases, with 13 bases between. The CDR3 DNA is TGTGCCAGCAGCCGACAGGAGTCCATGAACACTGAAGCTTTCTTT. Amino acid sequence: CASSRQESMNTEAFF.

V usage is TRBV11-2 and J usage is TRBJ1-2; the D is unclear. With 5 bases removed from V and 4 bases from J, the gap between germline ends came to 14 bases. The CDR3 loop spans 14 amino acids. In germline, CDR1 is SGHAT, CDR2 FQNNGV. CDR3 nucleotide sequence: TGTGCCAGCAGCCCCAAGGCGTCGGGCTATGGCTACACCTTC. Its protein is CASSPKASGYGYTF.

The rearrangement links TRBV5-1 to TRBJ2-5; maybe TRBD2 (6 bases). Germline loops: CDR1 SGHRS, CDR2 YFSETQ. The CDR3 is 16 amino acids. Between the trimmed V and J ends, which lost 0 bases and 4 bases, there was a span of 16 bases. The CDR3, as DNA: TGCGCCAGCAGCTTGGCCGCATCCGGGGGTCCAGAGACCCAGTACTTC. Protein sequence: CASSLAASGGPETQYF. Using reference TRBV5-1 and TRBJ2-5 for the parts outside the CDR3, the full variable domain is KAGVTQTPRYLIKTRGQQVTLSCSPISGHRSVSWYQQTPGQGLQFLFEYFSETQRNKGNFPGRFSGRQFSNSRSEMNVSTLELGDSALYLCASSLAASGGPETQYFGPGTRLLVL.

The rearrangement uses TRBV7-8 and TRBJ1-2; D perhaps matches TRBD1 (5 bases). This CDR3 region has 15 residues. CDR1 is SGHVS, CDR2 FQNEAQ, per germline. V lost 4 bases, J lost 5 bases, and 17 bases lay in between. As DNA, the CDR3 is TGTGCCAGCAGCTACCTCGGGCAGGGAGGGTATGGCTACACCTTC. Protein sequence: CASSYLGQGGYGYTF.

The sample holds a few counts of this clone. The junction and the germline gene differ at one end; a read error may be behind it. This chain joins TRBV7-7 and TRBJ2-1, with D tentatively TRBD2 (5 bases). From germline, CDR1 is SSHAT and CDR2 FNYEAQ (reference sequence). There are 15 residues in the CDR3. This CDR3 is CASSARLSGYNEQFF. DNA for the CDR3: TGTGCTAGCAGCGCCCGACTATCTGGGTACAATGAGCAGTTCTTC.

This chain joins TRBV27 and TRBJ2-7, with 10 positions matching TRBD2. The germline V gene encodes CDR1 MNHEY and CDR2 SMNVEV (reference sequence). The V and J ends lost 7 bases and 5 bases, in that order; junction bases with no gene match: 11. This CDR3 spans 15 amino acids. CDR3 nucleotides: TGTGCCAGCACCACGGCCGCTAGCGGGAGCGACGAGCAGTACTTC. The encoded protein is CASTTAASGSDEQYF.

The rearrangement links TRBV5-1 to TRBJ2-5; perhaps TRBD2 as D (6 bases). V was clipped by 4 bases and J by 5 bases, with 24 bases between them. The CDR3 is 17 amino acids. Germline values: CDR1 SGHRS, CDR2 YFSETQ. The CDR3 is CASSPISGRERHETQYF. The CDR3 DNA sequence: TGCGCCAGCAGCCCGATCTCGGGGCGGGAACGACACGAGACCCAGTACTTC. Together with reference TRBV5-1 and TRBJ2-5, the CDR3 gives the full variable domain: KAGVTQTPRYLIKTRGQQVTLSCSPISGHRSVSWYQQTPGQGLQFLFEYFSETQRNKGNFPGRFSGRQFSNSRSEMNVSTLELGDSALYLCASSPISGRERHETQYFGPGTRLLVL.

This clone occurred a few times. The genes are TRBV11-2 and TRBJ2-3, with no clear D. Germline lookup yields CDR1 SGHAT and CDR2 FQNNGV. The germline V and J ends were trimmed by 5 bases and 6 bases, with 18 bases remaining between them. The CDR3 contains 15 residues. CDR3 in amino acids: CASSPNPLGRDTQYF. In DNA form, the CDR3 reads TGTGCCAGCAGCCCGAATCCCCTGGGCCGGGATACGCAGTATTTT.

This chain joins TRBV5-1 and TRBJ1-1; 9 positions match TRBD1. The V and J ends lost 5 bases and 5 bases, in that order; junction bases with no gene match: 7. CDR3 size: 14 residues. Germline V gives CDR1 SGHRS, CDR2 YFSETQ. DNA of the CDR3: TGCGCCAGCAGTTTCGACAGGGGGGGAACTGAAGCTTTCTTT. Its translation is CASSFDRGGTEAFF.

The chain employs TRBV5-1 and TRBJ2-1; 8 nucleotides agree with TRBD2. In germline, CDR1 is SGHRS, CDR2 YFSETQ. The CDR3 contains 15 residues. Losses at the gene ends were 2 bases for V and 10 bases for J; bases not matched to a gene: 11. This CDR3 is CASSLQLTGGGEQFF. CDR3 DNA sequence: TGCGCCAGCAGCTTACAACTGACAGGCGGGGGGGAGCAGTTCTTC.

The V and J genes are TRBV5-1 and TRBJ2-2; D is ambiguous. CDR1 and CDR2 from the germline V gene are SGHRS and YFSETQ. CDR3 size: 15 residues. With 0 bases removed from V and 2 bases from J, the gap between germline ends came to 8 bases. The CDR3 sequence is CASSLVASNTGELFF. As DNA, the CDR3 is TGCGCCAGCAGCTTGGTGGCCTCTAACACCGGGGAGCTGTTTTTT.